This T cell receptor beta chain was documented in a study of blood T cell repertoires in COVID-19. About the research overall: Samples of COVID-19 (acute and convalescent) were obtained from the United States, Italy and Spain. PBMCs, B-cell-depleted T cells, or T cells were the source of the cDNA or gDNA that made up the material.

CDR3 length: 11 amino acids. The germline V gene has CDR1 KGHDR and CDR2 SFDVKD. The germline V and J ends were trimmed by 2 bases and 5 bases, with 2 bases remaining between them. Of note for this clone: Other DNA sequences in this sample translate to the same CDR3.

The authors' processing: Reference gene primers were amplified, and this amplification served to estimate nucleated cell counts. TCRdb's copy holds only in-frame clones and misses some; the assay was immunoSEQ multiplex PCR. From that table come the V and J calls and clone size; the DNA was used to work out D and trimming. The sample holds 300,000 to 400,000 clones, 65% to 90% seen once. The TCR was taken from a human donor in a cohort sampled during active COVID-19. The sample comprised peripheral blood. The chain recombines TRBV24-1 with TRBJ1-2; no definite D call. Written as DNA, the CDR3 is TGTGCCACCAGTGATTCGTATGGCTACACCTTC. It is translated as CATSDSYGYTF.